The present T cell receptor (beta chain) was sequenced within a study of blood T cell repertoires in COVID-19. TCRdb keeps only in-frame clones here, not all; method: immunoSEQ multiplex PCR. Of a few hundred thousand clones listed, about 86% are singletons. V was shortened by 4 bases and J by 1 base, with 14 bases between the two germline ends. This CDR3 has 15 residues. Germline CDR1 SGHNT, CDR2 YYREEE (reference sequence). Participant ages covered about 18 to 89 years across 25 or so US areas. This TCR was sampled from a woman aged 35 to 49 with acute COVID-19. The chain recombines TRBV5-4 with TRBJ1-2, with a tentative D call TRBD1 (6 bases). Input material: PBMCs or T cells enriched from blood (not recorded which). The CDR3 sequence is CASSPGGRLNYGYTF. CDR3 coding DNA: TGTGCCAGCAGCCCGGGGGGGCGGCTTAACTATGGCTACACCTTC.